Shown below are 14 T cell receptor beta chains from a single sample sequenced in a study of neoadjuvant nivolumab and ipilimumab in lung cancer. Sequenced by immunoSEQ multiplex PCR; TCRdb stores in-frame clones only, minus some. The sample holds 15,000 to 20,000 clones, under 85% seen once. This specimen consisted of tumor tissue, obtained after neoadjuvant nivolumab, alone or with ipilimumab, at or shortly before surgery. These receptors were taken from an adult with non-small cell lung cancer.

This clone was picked up one time. The V and J genes are TRBV9 and TRBJ2-3; D gene unclear. Germline V lookup: CDR1 SGDLS, CDR2 YYNGEE. The CDR3 sequence is 16 residues long. Trimming removed 3 bases at V and 0 bases at J, with 14 bases between. The CDR3 loop is CASSADVGGSTDTQYF. The CDR3 DNA reads as TGTGCCAGCAGCGCGGACGTGGGCGGCAGCACAGATACGCAGTATTTT.

The chain links TRBV15 to TRBJ2-7; 7 bases are shared with TRBD1. Trimming took 0 bases from V and 4 from J; bases not matched to a gene: 6. Looked up from germline, CDR1 is LNHNV and CDR2 is YYDKDF (reference sequence). The length of the CDR3 is 15 residues. CDR3 DNA: TGTGCCACCAGCAGAGATGGAAACAGGGGATACGAGCAGTACTTC. This gives the protein CATSRDGNRGYEQYF.

This rearrangement joins TRBV18 to TRBJ1-1; a weak D match, TRBD1 (5 bases). CDR1 is KGHSH, CDR2 LQKENI, per germline. The CDR3 runs to 14 residues. The V end lost 6 bases, the J end lost 0 bases, and 11 bases lay between the germline ends. CDR3 protein: CASSPREMNTEAFF. Here the CDR3 DNA reads TGTGCCAGCTCTCCCAGGGAAATGAACACTGAAGCTTTCTTT.

This rearrangement joins TRBV7-2 to TRBJ2-7; the D is unclear. Germline V gene data show CDR1 as SGHTA and CDR2 as FQGNSA. This CDR3 region has 14 residues. Between the trimmed V and J ends, which lost 1 base and 1 base, there was a span of 8 bases. CDR3: CASSLGHSSYEQYF. CDR3 sequence (DNA): TGTGCCAGCAGCTTAGGTCACAGTTCCTACGAGCAGTACTTC.

This clone was counted between two and nine times. The chain joins TRBV6-5 to TRBJ2-7; TRBD1 matches at 9 bases. Trimming removed 6 bases from V and 3 bases from J; junction bases left unmatched: 6. Germline V gene lookup returns CDR1 MNHEY and CDR2 SVGAGI. The CDR3 runs 14 residues. CDR3 region: CASRGQGGIYEQYF. The CDR3 DNA follows: TGTGCCAGCAGGGGACAGGGAGGAATCTACGAGCAGTACTTC.

V and J are TRBV15 and TRBJ2-3; a weak D match, TRBD2 (5 bases). Germline CDR1 and CDR2: LNHNV and YYDKDF (reference sequence). V shed 0 bases and J shed 5 bases, with 12 bases lying between them. CDR3 size: 15 residues. The CDR3 DNA follows: TGTGCCACCAGCAGAGACGGGATCGGGATAGATACGCAGTATTTT. It yields the protein CATSRDGIGIDTQYF.

The chain recombines TRBV6-5 with TRBJ2-7, with a possible D match to TRBD2 (6 bases). The CDR3 is made up of 16 amino acids. Per the germline V gene, CDR1 is MNHEY and CDR2 is SVGAGI. V shed 2 bases and J shed 2 bases, with 16 bases lying between them. Here the CDR3 DNA reads TGTGCCAGCAGTTACCGCCCTCGGGGAGGCACCTACGAGCAGTACTTC. This sequence encodes CASSYRPRGGTYEQYF.

The rearrangement joins TRBV18 to TRBJ2-1; 16 bases align to TRBD2. The CDR3 totals 16 residues. V was clipped by 5 bases and J by 8 bases; unmatched bases: 6. Germline CDR1 reads KGHSH; CDR2 reads LQKENI. The CDR3 is CASSSPGLAGGHEQFF. The CDR3 DNA follows: TGTGCCAGCTCATCTCCGGGACTAGCGGGGGGGCATGAGCAGTTCTTC.

This CDR3 is CASSAGTASGTEAFF. The CDR3 DNA sequence: TGTGCCAGCAGTGCCGGGACCGCGTCCGGGACTGAAGCTTTCTTT. The gene calls are TRBV2 and TRBJ1-1; tentative D call: TRBD1 (5 bases). V dropped 4 bases and J dropped 5 bases, with 17 bases sitting between them. The CDR3 runs 15 residues. The V gene's germline CDR1 is SNHLY and CDR2 FYNNEI.

The rearrangement links TRBV7-9 to TRBJ1-1; D ambiguous. The length of the CDR3 is 14 residues. Between the trimmed V and J ends, which lost 5 bases and 4 bases, there was a span of 14 bases. Germline V gene lookup returns CDR1 SEHNR and CDR2 FQNEAQ (reference sequence). The CDR3 coding sequence is TGTGCCAGCAGCCGACTGGCGGCGAGCACTGAAGCTTTCTTT. This encodes CASSRLAASTEAFF.

V gene TRBV7-8 combines with J gene TRBJ1-2; 9 bases are a match to TRBD1. V shed 2 bases and J 12 bases; nucleotides not matched to a gene: 22. The CDR3 length is 18 residues. Germline assignment: CDR1 SGHVS and CDR2 FQNEAQ. In DNA form, the CDR3 reads TGTGCCAGCAGCTTATTTCAGTATGATATCGGGGACAGGGTTTCCGACACCTTC. This encodes CASSLFQYDIGDRVSDTF.

This sequence joins TRBV6-6 and TRBJ1-5, with 7 bases lining up with TRBD1. CDR3 length equals 14 residues. V shed 7 bases, J shed 3 bases, and the junction held 6 bases outside the gene matches. From germline, CDR1 is MNHNY and CDR2 SVGAGI (reference sequence). CDR3: CASIRQGPNQPQHF. For the CDR3, the DNA is TGTGCCAGCATCAGACAGGGACCCAATCAGCCCCAGCATTTT.

About this clone: One junction end disagrees with the germline gene, perhaps due to a read error. The V gene is TRBV11-2, the J gene TRBJ1-6; no clear D gene. Germline V gene sequence: CDR1 SGHAT, CDR2 FQNNGV. The CDR3 loop spans 15 amino acids. CDR3 in amino acids: CASSIDTVYNSPLHF. DNA for the CDR3: TGTGCCAGCAGCATAGACACGGTCTATAATTCACCCCTCCACTTT.

The rearrangement uses TRBV11-2 and TRBJ1-1; D gene ambiguous. This CDR3 is 12 amino acids long. Germline V lookup: CDR1 SGHAT, CDR2 FQNNGV. Trimming took 7 bases from V and 3 from J, leaving 9 bases between them. In DNA form, the CDR3 reads TGTGCCAGCACCGGGGATTACACTGAAGCTTTCTTT. It encodes CASTGDYTEAFF.